The 13 T cell receptor beta chains below all came from one sample that was sequenced in a study of CD8 T cells in ankylosing spondylitis. TCRdb itself ran the 5' RACE reads through MiXCR, one entry per CDR3 protein. The data hold roughly 150,000 distinct CDR3 sequences, with about 32% observed a single time. Sequencing used synovial fluid, either unsorted or a sorted T cell fraction (not recorded which). These receptors were taken from a male donor with ankylosing spondylitis.

This chain connects TRBV19 to TRBJ2-7; D uncertain. The length of the CDR3 is 12 residues. CDR1 is LNHDA, CDR2 SQIVND, per germline (reference sequence). V lost 5 bases and J lost 3, with 8 bases in between. For the CDR3, the DNA is TGTGCCAGTAGTGCGGAGAACTACGAGCAGTACTTC. Protein: CASSAENYEQYF.

The J gene is TRBJ2-1, the V gene TRBV9; the match to TRBD2 covers 9 bases. Trimming took 0 bases from V and 7 from J; bases not matched to a gene: 5. The length of the CDR3 is 15 residues. Looked up from germline, CDR1 is SGDLS and CDR2 is YYNGEE. The CDR3 sequence is CASSVEVAGVNEQFF. CDR3 bases: TGTGCCAGCAGCGTAGAGGTAGCGGGAGTGAATGAGCAGTTCTTC.

This clonotype was seen a handful of times. The chain combines TRBV7-9 with TRBJ1-2; D is unresolved. CDR1 and CDR2 from the germline V gene are SEHNR and FQNEAQ (reference sequence). CDR3 size: 12 residues. The CDR3 DNA reads TGTGTCGTCGGCAGAGGCGACTATGGCTACACCTTC. Its protein product is CVVGRGDYGYTF.

This clonotype was detected many times. The rearrangement links TRBV27 to TRBJ1-1, with a tentative D call TRBD1 (6 bases). Germline V gene data show CDR1 as MNHEY and CDR2 as SMNVEV (reference sequence). V was clipped by 2 bases and J by 4 bases, with 11 bases between them. The CDR3 is 14 amino acids. This CDR3 is CASSLRKGGTEAFF. The CDR3 nucleotides are TGTGCCAGCAGTTTACGCAAGGGGGGCACTGAAGCTTTCTTT.

This clonotype was counted between two and nine times. The V gene is TRBV7-2, the J gene TRBJ2-5, with TRBD1 matching over 10 bases. V was pared by 5 bases and J by 2 bases, with 8 bases of the junction left unmatched. The CDR3 consists of 16 residues. The V gene's germline CDR1 is SGHTA and CDR2 FQGNSA. Here the CDR3 reads CASSPGDRGSQETQYF. CDR3 in DNA: TGTGCCAGCAGCCCTGGGGACAGGGGTAGTCAAGAGACCCAGTACTTC.

The rearrangement uses TRBV5-6 and TRBJ1-6, with 8 bases aligning to TRBD1. CDR1 is SGHDT and CDR2 is YYEEEE in the germline V gene. V lost 4 bases, J lost 6 bases, and 3 bases stayed unmatched. This CDR3 region has 14 residues. As DNA, the CDR3 is TGTGCCAGCAGCAACGACAGGGGTAATTCACCCCTCCACTTT. It is translated as CASSNDRGNSPLHF.

In DNA, the CDR3 is TGTGCCAGCAGTTTCCTGGCCCAGGGGAGTCAACAGGGTGAAGCTTTCTTT. This encodes CASSFLAQGSQQGEAFF. The chain couples TRBV12-3 or TRBV12-4 to TRBJ1-1; D perhaps matches TRBD1 (6 bases). This CDR3 has 17 residues. Trimming stripped 3 bases from V and 7 bases from J, with 24 bases between.

This clonotype was found a few times. The V gene is TRBV7-9, the J gene TRBJ2-1; no clear D. The CDR3 sequence is 16 residues long. With 3 bases removed from V and 7 bases from J, the gap between germline ends came to 19 bases. Germline V gives CDR1 SEHNR, CDR2 FQNEAQ (reference sequence). The CDR3 DNA reads as TGTGCCAGCAGCTTGGAAGGTTTTCTGCTGAGGAATGAGCAGTTCTTC. This sequence encodes CASSLEGFLLRNEQFF.

This clonotype was counted many times. The chain couples TRBV7-2 to TRBJ2-5; D is perhaps TRBD2 (5 bases). The V gene's germline CDR1 is SGHTA and CDR2 FQGNSA. V was cut by 4 bases and J by 5 bases, with 14 bases left in between. This CDR3 has 14 amino acids. Here the CDR3 reads CASSSATMRETQYF. In nucleotides, the CDR3 is TGTGCCAGCAGCTCGGCGACTATGCGGGAGACCCAGTACTTC.

This clonotype was counted many times. The chain couples TRBV29-1 to TRBJ2-7; D not resolved. Germline values: CDR1 SQVTM, CDR2 ANQGSEA. This CDR3 is 12 amino acids long. V lost 0 bases to trimming and J lost 4 bases, with 7 bases between them. DNA of the CDR3: TGCAGCGTTGAAGAAGACCGTTACGAGCAGTACTTC. It specifies CSVEEDRYEQYF.

This clonotype was seen at least ten times. The V gene is TRBV20-1, the J gene TRBJ2-7; 7 bases align to TRBD2. V dropped 0 bases and J dropped 1; count of bases not matched to a gene: 12. This CDR3 is 17 amino acids long. Germline V gene lookup returns CDR1 DFQATT and CDR2 SNEGSKA (reference sequence). The CDR3 loop is CSARDRGRDYDSYEQYF. CDR3 sequence (DNA): TGCAGTGCTAGAGATAGAGGGAGGGACTACGATTCCTACGAGCAGTACTTC.

The chain is built from TRBV30 and TRBJ1-5; possible D gene TRBD1, 6 bases. V was clipped by 4 bases and J by 3 bases, with 16 bases between them. CDR3 length: 15 residues. Looked up from germline, CDR1 is GTSNPN and CDR2 is SVGIG (reference sequence). The CDR3 DNA reads TGTGCCTGGACCAGCGGGACAATGAACAATCAGCCCCAGCATTTT. The encoded protein is CAWTSGTMNNQPQHF.

This sequence joins TRBV18 and TRBJ2-1; the match to TRBD1 covers 7 bases. This CDR3 comprises 14 residues. Germline CDR1 is KGHSH and CDR2 is LQKENI. V lost 6 bases, J lost 6 bases, and 8 bases stayed unmatched. The CDR3 protein is CASSRVAGGNEQFF. The CDR3 DNA is TGTGCCAGCTCCCGAGTGGCAGGGGGCAATGAGCAGTTCTTC.